Listed below are T cell receptor beta chains from one sample, sequenced in a study of T cells after yellow fever vaccination. TCRdb ran MiXCR on the 5' RACE reads and lists one entry per CDR3 protein. The sample carries roughly 32,000 distinct CDR3 sequences, about 6.3% recorded once. The sequencing used PBMCs, either bulk or a sorted T-cell subset (CD4+, CD8+, memory, or dextramer-sorted; not recorded which), collected on the day of the first yellow fever vaccination. The receptors here all came from a man aged 18 to 35 who received the YFV17D yellow fever vaccine. The CDR3 runs from the conserved cysteine through the conserved F or W. The D gene is left open where the match is weak. For some rows the clone size is stated as once, few or many, or as a class when expanded; others skip it.

clone_size j_call v_call d_call cdr3_aa cdr3_nt
many TRBJ2-5 TRBV27 TRBD1 CASKPRTGLSQETQYF TGTGCCAGCAAACCCAGGACAGGGCTGTCCCAAGAGACCCAGTACTTC
few TRBJ1-1 TRBV5-5 - CASSLASDTEAFF TGTGCCAGCAGCTTGGCGTCAGACACTGAAGCTTTCTTT
many TRBJ2-4 TRBV7-2 TRBD2 CASSPGLAGGNIQYF TGTGCCAGCAGCCCTGGACTAGCCGGCGGGAACATTCAGTACTTC
many TRBJ2-2 TRBV5-1 - CASSLALVGAGELFF TGCGCCAGCAGCTTGGCCTTAGTTGGGGCCGGGGAGCTGTTTTTT
- TRBJ1-5 TRBV7-8 - CASSSYDPGNQPQHF TGTGCCAGCAGCTCCTACGACCCCGGGAATCAGCCCCAGCATTTT
many TRBJ1-4 TRBV5-6 - CASSLRGTEKLFF TGTGCCAGCAGCTTGAGGGGAACAGAAAAACTGTTTTTT
many TRBJ1-1 TRBV4-3 - CASSQVGGETEAFF TGCGCCAGCAGCCAAGTGGGGGGGGAGACTGAAGCTTTCTTT
many TRBJ1-5 TRBV15 - CATSRGVGQPQHF TGTGCCACCAGCAGAGGGGTGGGTCAGCCCCAGCATTTT
many TRBJ1-5 TRBV24-1 - CATSDWNQPQHF TGTGCCACCAGTGATTGGAATCAGCCCCAGCATTTT
many TRBJ2-1 TRBV24-1 TRBD1 CATSDPGTGGNEQFF TGTGCCACCAGTGATCCGGGGACAGGGGGCAATGAGCAGTTCTTC
many TRBJ1-2 TRBV2 - CASRGRAVGYTF TGTGCCAGCAGGGGACGAGCTGTTGGCTACACCTTC
many TRBJ2-3 TRBV2 TRBD1 CASSGGTGNTDTQYF TGTGCCAGCAGTGGGGGGACAGGGAACACAGATACGCAGTATTTT
- TRBJ1-6 TRBV5-5 TRBD1 CASSYGQGRDSPLHF TGTGCCAGCAGCTACGGACAGGGAAGGGATTCACCCCTCCACTTT
few TRBJ1-5 TRBV19 - CASSPPQQKRGNQPQHF TGTGCCAGTAGTCCGCCTCAACAAAAACGGGGCAATCAGCCCCAGCATTTT